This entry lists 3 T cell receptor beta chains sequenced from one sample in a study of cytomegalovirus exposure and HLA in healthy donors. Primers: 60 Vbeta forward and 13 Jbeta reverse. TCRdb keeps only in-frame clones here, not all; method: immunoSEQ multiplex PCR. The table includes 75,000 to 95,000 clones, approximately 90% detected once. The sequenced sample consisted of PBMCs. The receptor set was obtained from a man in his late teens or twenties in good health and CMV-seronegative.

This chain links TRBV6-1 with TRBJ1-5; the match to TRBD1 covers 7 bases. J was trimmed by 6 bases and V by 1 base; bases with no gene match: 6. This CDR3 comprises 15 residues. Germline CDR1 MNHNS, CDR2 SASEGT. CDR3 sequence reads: CASSEGQGRGQPQHF. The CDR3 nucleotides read TGTGCCAGCAGTGAAGGACAGGGTAGGGGTCAGCCCCAGCATTTT.

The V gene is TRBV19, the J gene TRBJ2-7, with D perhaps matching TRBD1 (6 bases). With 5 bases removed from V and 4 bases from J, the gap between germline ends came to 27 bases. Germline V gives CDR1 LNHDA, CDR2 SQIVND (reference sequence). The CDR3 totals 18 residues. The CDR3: CASSFGFAPNRVEYEQYF. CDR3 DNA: TGTGCCAGTAGTTTTGGGTTCGCTCCCAACAGGGTGGAATACGAGCAGTACTTC.

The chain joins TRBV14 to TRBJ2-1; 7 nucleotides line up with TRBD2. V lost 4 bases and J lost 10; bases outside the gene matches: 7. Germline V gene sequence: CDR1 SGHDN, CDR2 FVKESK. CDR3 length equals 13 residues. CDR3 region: CASSLVPGLEQFF. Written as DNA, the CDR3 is TGTGCCAGCAGCCTAGTACCGGGACTAGAGCAGTTCTTC.